The sequence of this T cell receptor beta chain was determined in a study of vaccination and CD4 T cells after COVID-19. There are a few counts of this clonotype. Its antigen is as yet unknown. Documented treatment: approximately nine-day PBMC culture with coronavirus spike peptide pools or control peptides (ViraFEST assay). ViraFEST enlarged antigen-specific T cell populations with peptide pools and afterwards sequenced TCRs. CDR3 length: 15 amino acids. V was pared by 4 bases and J by 5 bases, with 17 bases between. CDR1 is LNHDA and CDR2 is SQIVND in the germline V gene (reference sequence). Oncomine TCR Beta short-read sequencing was applied to DNA from cultured CD4+ T cells. TCRdb independently ran MiXCR on the PCR reads; one entry per CDR3 protein. The sample has 9,500 to 10,000 distinct CDR3 sequences, over 35% seen once.

The chain combines TRBV19 with TRBJ2-5, with a possible D match to TRBD1 (6 bases). The sequenced material came from CD4+ T cells from blood, cultured in vitro. This TCR was recovered from a human donor who had recovered from COVID-19. The CDR3 region is CASSRTAYLRETQYF. The CDR3 region has the DNA TGTGCCAGTAGTAGGACAGCTTACCTCCGGGAGACCCAGTACTTC.